This TCR beta chain was captured in a study of blood T cell repertoires in COVID-19. Looking at the study overall: There were acute and convalescent COVID-19 samples, and they came from the United States, Italy and Spain. PBMCs, B-cell-depleted T cells, or T cells provided the cDNA or gDNA that made up the material.

Trimming at V came to 4 bases and at J to 6 bases, leaving 6 bases not matched to a gene. The CDR3 runs to 15 residues. Looked up from germline, CDR1 is SGHDT and CDR2 is YYEEEE. Authors' processing steps: Amplification of reference gene primers was used by the study to estimate nucleated cell counts. Only in-frame clones appear in the TCRdb table, and some are missing; sequencing was by immunoSEQ multiplex PCR. For V, J and clone size, that table is used; D and trimming come from the DNA. Of roughly 55,000 clones listed, about 89% are singletons. The chain recombines TRBV5-6 with TRBJ1-6; 8 bases fit TRBD1. The specimen sequenced was peripheral blood. The sequence derives from a man aged 55-75 years with active or convalescent COVID-19. The CDR3 DNA sequence: TGTGCCAGCAGCGGGACGACAGGGGCTAATTCACCCCTCCACTTT. Protein: CASSGTTGANSPLHF.